This record covers a single T cell receptor (beta chain). Its antigen is still unknown. This record belongs to a study of OX40 agonist ivuxolimab in advanced cancers. About the study: The diagnoses of dose-escalation patients were hepatocellular carcinoma, melanoma, renal cell or head and neck cancer.

Whole-study findings and limits: Normalized T-cell clonal expansion was also low in some nonresponders. In CD8+ T cells, expanded clones were on average more numerous than in CD4+.

Generated by immunoSEQ multiplex PCR, the TCRdb table keeps only in-frame clones and is missing some. Among 75,000 to 95,000 clones listed, 92% were seen once. The TCR originated in an adult with an advanced solid tumor such as melanoma, head and neck, liver or kidney cancer. The material was CD4+ or CD8+ T cells sorted from blood, obtained in a trial of the OX40 agonist ivuxolimab.

The CDR3 loop is CASSVRQGASGRSGNEQFF. The DNA for the CDR3 is TGTGCCAGCAGTGTGAGGCAGGGAGCTAGCGGGAGGTCGGGCAATGAGCAGTTCTTC. V and J are TRBV9 and TRBJ2-1; 11 bases are shared with TRBD2. V was pared by 5 bases and J by 6 bases, with 19 bases of the junction left unmatched. Germline CDR1 SGDLS, CDR2 YYNGEE. CDR3 size: 19 residues.